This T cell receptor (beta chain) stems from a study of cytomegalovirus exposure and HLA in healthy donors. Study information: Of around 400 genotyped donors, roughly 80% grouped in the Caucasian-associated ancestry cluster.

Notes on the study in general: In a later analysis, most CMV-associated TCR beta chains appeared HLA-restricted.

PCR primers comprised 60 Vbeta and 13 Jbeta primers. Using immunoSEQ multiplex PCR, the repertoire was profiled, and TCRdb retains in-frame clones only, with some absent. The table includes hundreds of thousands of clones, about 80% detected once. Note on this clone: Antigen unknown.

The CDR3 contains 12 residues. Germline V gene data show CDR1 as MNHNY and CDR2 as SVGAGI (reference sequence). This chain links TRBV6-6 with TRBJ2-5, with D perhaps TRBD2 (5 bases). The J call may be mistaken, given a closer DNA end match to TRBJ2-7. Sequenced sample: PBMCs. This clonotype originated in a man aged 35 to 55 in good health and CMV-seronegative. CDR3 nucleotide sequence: TGTGCCAGCAGGGACTCAGCCTACGAGCAGTACTTC. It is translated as CASRDSAYEQYF.